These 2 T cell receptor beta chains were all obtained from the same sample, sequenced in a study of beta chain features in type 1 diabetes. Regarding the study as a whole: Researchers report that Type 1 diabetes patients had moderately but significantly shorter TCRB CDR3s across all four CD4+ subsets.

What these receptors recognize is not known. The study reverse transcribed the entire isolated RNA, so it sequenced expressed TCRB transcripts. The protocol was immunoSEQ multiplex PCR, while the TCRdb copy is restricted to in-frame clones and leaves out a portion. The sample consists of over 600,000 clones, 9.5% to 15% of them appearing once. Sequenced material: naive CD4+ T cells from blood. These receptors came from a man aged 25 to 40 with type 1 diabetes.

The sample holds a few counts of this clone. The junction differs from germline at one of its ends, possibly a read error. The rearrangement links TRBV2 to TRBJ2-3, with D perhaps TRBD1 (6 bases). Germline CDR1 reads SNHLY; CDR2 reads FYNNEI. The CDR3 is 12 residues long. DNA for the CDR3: TGTGCCAGCAGTAAAACAGGGCCTGAGATGGATTTT. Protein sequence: CASSKTGPEMDF.

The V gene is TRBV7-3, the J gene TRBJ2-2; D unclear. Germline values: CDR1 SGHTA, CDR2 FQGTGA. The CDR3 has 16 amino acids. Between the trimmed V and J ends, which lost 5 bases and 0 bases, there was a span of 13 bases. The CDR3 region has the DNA TGTGCCAGCAGCCCCGGTGGGATCGCGAACACCGGGGAGCTGTTTTTT. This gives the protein CASSPGGIANTGELFF.